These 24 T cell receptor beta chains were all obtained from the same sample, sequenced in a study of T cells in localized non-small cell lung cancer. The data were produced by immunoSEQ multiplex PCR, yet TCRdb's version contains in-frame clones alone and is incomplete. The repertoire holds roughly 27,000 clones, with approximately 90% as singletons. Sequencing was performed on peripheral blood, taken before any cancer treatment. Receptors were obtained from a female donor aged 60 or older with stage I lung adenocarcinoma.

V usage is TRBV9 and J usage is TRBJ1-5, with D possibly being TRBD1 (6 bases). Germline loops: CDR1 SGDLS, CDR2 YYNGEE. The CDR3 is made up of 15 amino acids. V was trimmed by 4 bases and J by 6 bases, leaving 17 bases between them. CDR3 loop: CASSIGGGQIQPQHF. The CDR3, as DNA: TGTGCCAGCAGCATCGGTGGGGGGCAGATTCAGCCCCAGCATTTT.

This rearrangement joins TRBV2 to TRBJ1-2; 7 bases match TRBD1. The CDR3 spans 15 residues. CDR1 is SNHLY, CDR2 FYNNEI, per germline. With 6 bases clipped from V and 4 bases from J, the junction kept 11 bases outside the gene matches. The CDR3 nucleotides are TGTGCCAGCAGAGCACTACGGGACAGTTCCTATGGCTACACCTTC. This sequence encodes CASRALRDSSYGYTF. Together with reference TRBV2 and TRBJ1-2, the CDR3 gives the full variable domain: EPEVTQTPSHQVTQMGQEVILRCVPISNHLYFYWYRQILGQKVEFLVSFYNNEISEKSEIFDDQFSVERPDGSNFTLKIRSTKLEDSAMYFCASRALRDSSYGYTFGSGTRLTVV.

The CDR3 DNA reads as TGTGCCAGCAGTTTCGCCCGAAGGTACAATTCACCCCTCCACTTT. This gives the protein CASSFARRYNSPLHF. V and J are TRBV28 and TRBJ1-6, with unresolved D. The ends were cut back, 3 bases at V and 7 bases at J, with 13 bases in the middle. Looked up from germline, CDR1 is MDHEN and CDR2 is SYDVKM. CDR3 size: 15 residues.

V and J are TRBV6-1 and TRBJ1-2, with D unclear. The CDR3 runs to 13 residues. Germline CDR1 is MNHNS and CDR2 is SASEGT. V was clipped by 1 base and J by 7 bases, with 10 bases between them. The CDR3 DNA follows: TGTGCCAGCAGTGAAGGGCAATACGGTGGCTACACCTTC. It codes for CASSEGQYGGYTF.

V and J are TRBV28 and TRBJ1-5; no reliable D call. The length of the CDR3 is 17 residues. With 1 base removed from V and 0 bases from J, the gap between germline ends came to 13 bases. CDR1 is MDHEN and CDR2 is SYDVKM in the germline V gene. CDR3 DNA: TGTGCCAGCAGTTTATCCGGCGCCCAGTATAGCAATCAGCCCCAGCATTTT. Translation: CASSLSGAQYSNQPQHF.

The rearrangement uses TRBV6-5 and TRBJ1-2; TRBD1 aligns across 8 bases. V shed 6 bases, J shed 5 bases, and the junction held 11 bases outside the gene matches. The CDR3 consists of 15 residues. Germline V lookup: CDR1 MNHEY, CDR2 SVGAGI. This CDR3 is CASSQVGTGIYGYTF. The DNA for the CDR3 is TGTGCCAGCAGCCAAGTCGGGACAGGAATTTATGGCTACACCTTC.

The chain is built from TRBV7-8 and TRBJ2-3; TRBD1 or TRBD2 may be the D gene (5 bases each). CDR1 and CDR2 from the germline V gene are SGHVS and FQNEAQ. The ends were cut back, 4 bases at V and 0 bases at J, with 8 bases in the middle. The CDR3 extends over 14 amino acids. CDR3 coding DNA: TGTGCCAGCAGCTCGGGACCCAGCACAGATACGCAGTATTTT. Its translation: CASSSGPSTDTQYF.

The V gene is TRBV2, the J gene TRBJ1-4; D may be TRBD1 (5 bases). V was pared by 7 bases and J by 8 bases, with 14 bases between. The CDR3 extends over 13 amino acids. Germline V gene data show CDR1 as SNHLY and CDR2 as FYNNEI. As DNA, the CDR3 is TGTGCCAGCAATCCGCAGGGAATAGAAAAACTGTTTTTT. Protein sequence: CASNPQGIEKLFF.

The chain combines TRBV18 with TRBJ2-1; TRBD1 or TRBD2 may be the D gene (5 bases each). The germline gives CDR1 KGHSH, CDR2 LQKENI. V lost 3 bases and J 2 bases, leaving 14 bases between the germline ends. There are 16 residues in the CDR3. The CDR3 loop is CASSPPPRGAYNEQFF. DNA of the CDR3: TGTGCCAGCTCACCCCCCCCAAGGGGAGCCTACAATGAGCAGTTCTTC.

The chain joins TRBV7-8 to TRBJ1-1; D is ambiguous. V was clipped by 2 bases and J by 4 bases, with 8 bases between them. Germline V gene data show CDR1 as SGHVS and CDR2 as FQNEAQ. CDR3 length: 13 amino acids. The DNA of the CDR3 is TGTGCCAGCAGCTTACGGGGAAGCACTGAAGCTTTCTTT. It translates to CASSLRGSTEAFF.

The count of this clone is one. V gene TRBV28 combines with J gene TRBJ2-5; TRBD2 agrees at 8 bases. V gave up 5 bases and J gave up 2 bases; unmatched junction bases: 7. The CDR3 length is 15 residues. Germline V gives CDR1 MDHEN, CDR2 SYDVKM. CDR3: CASSKLGTSQETQYF. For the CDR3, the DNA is TGTGCCAGCAGTAAACTAGGGACTAGTCAAGAGACCCAGTACTTC. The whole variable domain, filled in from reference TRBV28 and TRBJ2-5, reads DVKVTQSSRYLVKRTGEKVFLECVQDMDHENMFWYRQDPGLGLRLIYFSYDVKMKEKGDIPEGYSVSREKKERFSLILESASTNQTSMYLCASSKLGTSQETQYFGPGTRLLVL.

The CDR3 sequence: CASSIWGNNQPQHF. DNA for the CDR3: TGTGCCAGTAGTATCTGGGGGAACAATCAGCCCCAGCATTTT. The J gene is TRBJ1-5, the V gene TRBV19; TRBD1 might be the D (5 bases). V gave up 3 bases and J gave up 3 bases, with 9 bases separating them. CDR1 and CDR2 (germline): LNHDA, SQIVND (reference sequence). The CDR3 contains 14 residues.

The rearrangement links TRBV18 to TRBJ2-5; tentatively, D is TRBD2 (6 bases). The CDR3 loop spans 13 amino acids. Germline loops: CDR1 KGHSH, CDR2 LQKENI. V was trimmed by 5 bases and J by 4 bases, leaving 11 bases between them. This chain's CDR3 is CASSGGSGETQYF. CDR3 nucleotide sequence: TGTGCCAGCTCAGGGGGGAGTGGAGAGACCCAGTACTTC. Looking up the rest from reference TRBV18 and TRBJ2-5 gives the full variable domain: NAGVMQNPRHLVRRRGQEARLRCSPMKGHSHVYWYRQLPEEGLKFMVYLQKENIIDESGMPKERFSAEFPKEGPSILRIQQVVRGDSAAYFCASSGGSGETQYFGPGTRLLVL.

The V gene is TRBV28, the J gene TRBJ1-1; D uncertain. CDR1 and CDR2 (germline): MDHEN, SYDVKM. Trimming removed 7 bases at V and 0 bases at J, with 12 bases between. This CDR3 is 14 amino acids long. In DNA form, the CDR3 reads TGTGCCAGCACTACGGGGTGGTTGAACACTGAAGCTTTCTTT. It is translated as CASTTGWLNTEAFF.

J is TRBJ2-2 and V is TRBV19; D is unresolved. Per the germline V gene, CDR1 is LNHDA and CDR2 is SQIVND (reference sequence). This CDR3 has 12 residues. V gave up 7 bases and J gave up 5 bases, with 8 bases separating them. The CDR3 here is CASTSTTGELFF. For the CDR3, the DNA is TGTGCCAGTACCAGTACTACCGGGGAGCTGTTTTTT.

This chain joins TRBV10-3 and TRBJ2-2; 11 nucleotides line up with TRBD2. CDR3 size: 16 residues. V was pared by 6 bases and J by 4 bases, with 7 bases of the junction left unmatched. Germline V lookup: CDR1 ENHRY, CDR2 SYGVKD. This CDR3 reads CAISQTSGRFTGELFF. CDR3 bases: TGTGCCATCAGCCAAACTAGCGGGAGATTCACCGGGGAGCTGTTTTTT.

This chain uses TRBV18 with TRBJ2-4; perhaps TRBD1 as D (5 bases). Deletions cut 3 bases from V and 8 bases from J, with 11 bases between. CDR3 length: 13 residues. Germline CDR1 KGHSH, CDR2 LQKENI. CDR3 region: CASSPTQGDIQYF. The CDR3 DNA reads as TGTGCCAGCTCACCCACCCAGGGCGACATTCAGTACTTC.

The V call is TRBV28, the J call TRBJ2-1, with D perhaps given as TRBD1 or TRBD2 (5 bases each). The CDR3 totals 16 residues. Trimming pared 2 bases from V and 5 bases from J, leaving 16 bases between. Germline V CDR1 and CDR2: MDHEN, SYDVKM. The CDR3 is CASSLNRAGSNNEQFF. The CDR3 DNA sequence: TGTGCCAGCAGTTTAAATAGGGCAGGGAGTAACAATGAGCAGTTCTTC.

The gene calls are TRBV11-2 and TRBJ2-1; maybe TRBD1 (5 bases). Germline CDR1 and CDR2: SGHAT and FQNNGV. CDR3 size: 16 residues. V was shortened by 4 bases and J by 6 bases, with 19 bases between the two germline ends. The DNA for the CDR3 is TGTGCCAGCAGCTCCAGGTTAGGGGCCATGGTCAATGAGCAGTTCTTC. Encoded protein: CASSSRLGAMVNEQFF.

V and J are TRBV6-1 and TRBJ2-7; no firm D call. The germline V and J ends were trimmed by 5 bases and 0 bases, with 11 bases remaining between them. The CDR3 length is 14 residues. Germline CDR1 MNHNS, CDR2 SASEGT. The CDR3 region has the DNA TGTGCCAGCAGTACTGAACGGAGCTCCTACGAGCAGTACTTC. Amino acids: CASSTERSSYEQYF.

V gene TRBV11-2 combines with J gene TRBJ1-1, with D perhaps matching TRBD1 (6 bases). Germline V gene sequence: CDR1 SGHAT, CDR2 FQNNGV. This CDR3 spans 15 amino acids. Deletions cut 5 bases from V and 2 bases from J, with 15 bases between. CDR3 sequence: CASSTEPGANTEAFF. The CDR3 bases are TGTGCCAGCAGCACAGAACCAGGGGCCAACACTGAAGCTTTCTTT.

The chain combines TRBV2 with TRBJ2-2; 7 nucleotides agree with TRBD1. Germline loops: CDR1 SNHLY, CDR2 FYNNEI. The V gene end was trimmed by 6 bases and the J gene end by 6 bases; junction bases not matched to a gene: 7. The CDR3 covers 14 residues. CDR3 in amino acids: CASSVDRVSGELFF. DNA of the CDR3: TGTGCCAGCAGCGTAGACAGGGTGTCCGGGGAGCTGTTTTTT.

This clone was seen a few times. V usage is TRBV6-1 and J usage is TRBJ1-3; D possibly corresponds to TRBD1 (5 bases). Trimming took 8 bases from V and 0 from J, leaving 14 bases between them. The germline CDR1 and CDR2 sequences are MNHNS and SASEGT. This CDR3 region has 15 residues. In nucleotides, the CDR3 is TGTGCCAGCGCTTTAGGGGATTTCTCTGGAAACACCATATATTTT. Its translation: CASALGDFSGNTIYF.

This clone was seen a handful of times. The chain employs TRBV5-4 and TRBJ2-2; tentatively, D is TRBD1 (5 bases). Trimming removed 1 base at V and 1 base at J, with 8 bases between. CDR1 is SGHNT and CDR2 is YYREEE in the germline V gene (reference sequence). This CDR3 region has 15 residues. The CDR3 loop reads CASSLRGKNTGELFF. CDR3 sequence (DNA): TGTGCCAGCAGCTTGAGGGGCAAGAACACCGGGGAGCTGTTTTTT.